This TCR beta chain appears in the sequencing data of a study of blood T cell repertoires in COVID-19 (dated by TCRdb to the early 2020s). Regarding the research as a whole: Collaborator samples came from the United States, Italy and Spain and covered acute and convalescent phases of COVID-19. The material from the prospective study consisted of cDNA or gDNA derived from T cells, B-cell-depleted T cells, or PBMCs. Deeply sampled blood TCRbeta repertoires from subjects exposed to, actively infected with, or recovered from COVID-19 were included in the dataset. A freely available public database, intended as a resource for researchers studying the immune response to SARS-CoV-2, is where the repertoires were released. The samples were drawn from the first 160 participants of the ongoing ImmuneRACE study and from 1,254 subjects provided by 6 global collaborators. The sample metadata nearly always contained a de-identified subject ID, COVID-19 status, age in years and sex. HLA class I and class II types, where available, came from metadata supplied by the sample provider rather than from assay-based typing.

What the study reported, not specific to this receptor: How much clinical and demographic metadata was included differed by source and by participant, and the metadata was provided uncurated.

Inclusive of the bounding cysteine and phenylalanine, the CDR3 is 14 residues long. The CDR3 DNA has 42 bases and is translated from base 1. Trimming removed 6 bases from V and 6 bases from J; the gene matches leave 8 bases unexplained. The CDR1 and CDR2 encoded by the germline V gene are MDHEN and SYDVKM. The collaborating institutions used their own protocols to collect whole blood in K2EDTA tubes. For TCRbeta analysis, collaborator samples were shipped as frozen whole blood, as isolated PBMCs, or as DNA extracted from either sample type. A remark on this clone: Its specific antigen is unknown. No base-level quality is on record; no much larger clone is a single base apart.

TCRbeta CDR3 regions were amplified from genomic DNA by means of the immunoSEQ Assay, a bias-controlled multiplex PCR. As for the authors' bioinformatics: Nucleated cell counts per sample were estimated from amplification of reference gene primers within the assay. Sequence reads were collapsed and filtered to measure the absolute abundance of every unique TCRbeta CDR3 rearrangement. Productive Simpson clonality was computed per sample as the square root of Simpson's diversity index over productive rearrangements. TCRdb re-hosts the immuneACCESS table, in-frame sequences only. Its copies lack some clones; in the studies checked, an unresolved V gene accounts for under half of them, and the cause for the rest is not known. The V and J calls and clone size come from that table; D and trimming were worked out from the DNA. A total of about 220,000 clones appear in this sample, around 84% of them only once. The ten largest clones take up 13% of the sample.

The source is a human donor in a cohort sampled during active COVID-19. The chain couples TRBV28 to TRBJ1-5; TRBD1 matches 7 bases in the middle. Sequencing was done on a sample of peripheral blood. For the CDR3, the sequence is CASRGTAGPQPQHF. In nucleotides, the sequence is TGTGCCAGCAGAGGGACAGCCGGACCTCAGCCCCAGCATTTT.